A selection of T cell receptor beta chains follows, all from one sample in a study of T cell clones after liver transplantation. TCRdb's table, derived via immunoSEQ multiplex PCR, lists solely in-frame clones and lacks some. The sample lists tens of thousands of clones; approximately 92% were seen once. Source: CD4+ T cells from blood, taken about 27 months after liver transplant. The receptors originated from a human patient who received a liver transplant. The T cells may partly be graft donor cells. CDR3s include the opening cysteine and the closing phenylalanine or tryptophan. The D gene is left open where the match is weak. Not every row has a clone size; where given, it reads once, few, many or a size class.

D gene | J gene | clone size | V gene | CDR3 protein | CDR3 DNA
TRBD2 | TRBJ2-1 | . | TRBV19 | CASSIDLGGTSGNEQFF | TGTGCCAGTAGTATAGATCTTGGAGGGACTAGCGGAAATGAGCAGTTCTTC
. | TRBJ2-5 | . | TRBV19 | CASSIRGIQETQYF | TGTGCCAGTAGTATCCGGGGTATACAAGAGACCCAGTACTTC
. | TRBJ2-7 | . | TRBV28 | CASTDTRDPYEQYF | TGTGCCAGCACCGACACCCGGGACCCCTACGAGCAGTACTTC
TRBD1 | TRBJ1-5 | . | TRBV6-5 | CASSSSPGQIAQPQHF | TGTGCCAGCAGTTCCTCTCCGGGACAGATTGCGCAGCCCCAGCATTTT
. | TRBJ2-3 | . | TRBV7-2 | CASSPLSVDTQYF | TGTGCCAGCAGCCCACTTAGCGTCGATACGCAGTATTTT
. | TRBJ1-1 | . | TRBV7-9 | CAPQQGLRWGTEAFF | TGTGCCCCGCAACAGGGCCTGCGGTGGGGAACTGAAGCTTTCTTT
TRBD2 | TRBJ2-3 | once | TRBV11-3 | CASSPVTSGSADTQYF | TGTGCCAGCAGTCCAGTCACTAGCGGGAGTGCAGATACGCAGTATTTT
. | TRBJ2-3 | . | TRBV4-2 | CASSQDEDFSSTDTQYF | TGTGCCAGCAGCCAAGATGAGGACTTTTCTAGCACAGATACGCAGTATTTT
. | TRBJ2-7 | . | TRBV11-2 | CASSYRVGASSYEQYF | TGTGCCAGCAGCTATAGGGTAGGGGCGAGCTCCTACGAGCAGTACTTC
. | TRBJ2-2 | . | TRBV7-3 | CASSRSGTNTGELFF | TGTGCCAGCAGCCGCTCCGGGACTAACACCGGGGAGCTGTTTTTT
TRBD2 | TRBJ2-3 | . | TRBV5-4 | CASSLRTSGPTDTQYF | TGTGCCAGCAGCCTTAGGACTAGCGGTCCCACAGATACGCAGTATTTT
. | TRBJ1-1 | . | TRBV20-1 | CSGGGITEAFF | TGCAGTGGGGGAGGTATTACTGAAGCTTTCTTT
. | TRBJ1-1 | . | TRBV2 | CASSELLGGNTEAFF | TGTGCCAGCAGTGAGTTGCTCGGCGGGAACACTGAAGCTTTCTTT
TRBD1 | TRBJ1-1 | . | TRBV18 | CASSPMTGARNTEAFF | TGTGCCAGCTCACCTATGACAGGGGCCAGGAACACTGAAGCTTTCTTT
. | TRBJ2-5 | . | TRBV27 | CASSNRDSEYF | TGTGCCAGCAGTAACCGGGACTCCGAGTACTTC
TRBD2 | TRBJ2-7 | . | TRBV4-1 | CASSQGASGREYEQYF | TGCGCCAGCAGCCAAGGGGCTAGCGGGAGGGAATACGAGCAGTACTTC
. | TRBJ2-5 | . | TRBV4-1 | CASAAPGEETQYF | TGCGCCAGCGCGGCCCCGGGAGAAGAGACCCAGTACTTC
. | TRBJ2-7 | once | TRBV18 | CASSLAVGEQYF | TGTGCCAGCTCCCTCGCGGTCGGCGAGCAGTACTTC
TRBD2 | TRBJ2-1 | . | TRBV4-3 | CASSQEMLGTSGRSQFF | TGCGCCAGCAGCCAAGAGATGTTAGGGACTAGCGGGAGATCCCAGTTCTTC
TRBD1 | TRBJ1-5 | . | TRBV6-1 | CAEGTGGGRQPQHF | TGTGCCGAGGGGACAGGGGGCGGAAGGCAGCCCCAGCATTTT
TRBD1 | TRBJ1-1 | . | TRBV5-4 | CASSTRTGGLAEAFF | TGTGCCAGCAGCACTAGGACAGGGGGGCTCGCTGAAGCTTTCTTT
TRBD1 | TRBJ1-2 | . | TRBV28 | CASSLNRGRNYGYTF | TGTGCCAGCAGCTTAAACAGGGGTCGGAACTATGGCTACACCTTC
TRBD2 | TRBJ2-3 | . | TRBV7-3 | CASSLTSGRPADTQYF | TGTGCCAGCAGCTTAACTAGCGGGAGACCGGCAGATACGCAGTATTTT
. | TRBJ2-7 | . | TRBV9 | CASSVEAGATGEQYF | TGTGCCAGCAGCGTAGAGGCGGGAGCGACAGGCGAGCAGTACTTC
. | TRBJ1-1 | once | TRBV15 | CATSRDGTEAFF | TGTGCCACCAGCAGAGACGGGACTGAAGCTTTCTTT
TRBD2 | TRBJ2-7 | . | TRBV5-4 | CASSSFQTSGSEEQYF | TGTGCCAGCAGCTCATTCCAAACTAGCGGGAGTGAAGAGCAGTACTTC
TRBD1 | TRBJ1-5 | . | TRBV5-1 | CASSLEPGQSQPQHF | TGCGCCAGCAGCTTGGAACCGGGACAGAGTCAGCCCCAGCATTTT
. | TRBJ1-2 | . | TRBV11-3 | CASSPRGGENYGYTF | TGTGCCAGCAGCCCTAGGGGCGGAGAAAACTATGGCTACACCTTC
. | TRBJ2-7 | few | TRBV21-1 | CASTWGTEQYF | TGTGCCAGCACCTGGGGGACCGAGCAGTACTTC
. | TRBJ2-2 | . | TRBV5-1 | CASSLAAGSDTGELFF | TGCGCCAGCAGCTTGGCCGCTGGGAGCGACACCGGGGAGCTGTTTTTT
. | TRBJ2-1 | . | TRBV11-1 | CASSSNTAEQFF | TGTGCCAGCAGCTCAAACACCGCTGAGCAGTTCTTC
TRBD1 | TRBJ1-4 | . | TRBV19 | CASSFRTGGYEKLFF | TGTGCCAGTAGTTTCCGGACAGGGGGCTATGAAAAACTGTTTTTT
TRBD1 | TRBJ2-7 | . | TRBV9 | CASSVSDRQEGEQYF | TGTGCCAGCAGCGTTTCGGACAGGCAAGAGGGGGAGCAGTACTTC
TRBD1 | TRBJ1-5 | . | TRBV28 | CASSSGQGFQPQHF | TGTGCCAGCAGCAGCGGACAGGGTTTTCAGCCCCAGCATTTT
TRBD1 | TRBJ1-4 | . | TRBV28 | CASSSPTGQGVEKLFF | TGTGCCAGCAGTTCCCCCACGGGACAGGGAGTTGAAAAACTGTTTTTT
. | TRBJ2-5 | . | TRBV6-5 | CASTGRVSQETQYF | TGTGCCAGCACCGGCCGGGTGTCACAAGAGACCCAGTACTTC
TRBD1 | TRBJ2-2 | . | TRBV18 | CASSTGTGDTGELFF | TGTGCCAGCTCCACCGGGACAGGGGACACCGGGGAGCTGTTTTTT
TRBD2 | TRBJ2-3 | . | TRBV7-6 | CASSLAWGGTDTQYF | TGTGCCAGCAGCTTAGCGTGGGGGGGGACAGATACGCAGTATTTT
TRBD1 | TRBJ1-5 | . | TRBV29-1 | CSASDRGNQPQHF | TGCAGCGCCTCGGACAGGGGGAATCAGCCCCAGCATTTT
. | TRBJ1-4 | once | TRBV7-2 | CASSARDRLTSNEKLFF | TGTGCCAGCAGCGCGCGGGACCGTTTGACCTCGAATGAAAAACTGTTTTTT
. | TRBJ2-1 | . | TRBV5-4 | CASSLVGVGYNEQFF | TGTGCCAGCAGCTTGGTGGGAGTAGGCTACAATGAGCAGTTCTTC
TRBD2 | TRBJ2-7 | . | TRBV5-6 | CASSFKVLAGIYEQYF | TGTGCCAGCAGCTTCAAAGTACTAGCGGGAATCTACGAGCAGTACTTC
. | TRBJ2-3 | . | TRBV19 | CASSIPIRFGTDTQYF | TGTGCCAGTAGTATCCCGATAAGGTTCGGCACAGATACGCAGTATTTT
TRBD2 | TRBJ2-3 | once | TRBV5-6 | CASFSSGGSTDTQYF | TGTGCCAGCTTTTCTAGCGGCGGGAGCACAGATACGCAGTATTTT
. | TRBJ2-5 | . | TRBV19 | CASSIGNQETQYF | TGTGCCAGTAGTATAGGCAACCAAGAGACCCAGTACTTC
. | TRBJ1-1 | few | TRBV12-5 | CASGFNGGTEAFF | TGTGCTAGTGGTTTCAATGGTGGCACTGAAGCTTTCTTT
. | TRBJ2-2 | . | TRBV29-1 | CSAGLNHGELFF | TGCAGCGCGGGACTTAACCACGGGGAGCTGTTTTTT
. | TRBJ1-1 | . | TRBV11-3 | CASSSGVGGPTEAFF | TGTGCCAGCAGCTCCGGTGTGGGGGGCCCCACTGAAGCTTTCTTT